A single sample is the source of the 18 T cell receptor beta chains below, sequenced in a study of blood T cell repertoires in COVID-19. The method was immunoSEQ multiplex PCR; TCRdb's version includes in-frame clones alone and lacks a portion of them. The sample lists under 80,000 clones, around 80% occurring once. Sequenced sample: peripheral blood. The source of these receptors is a man aged 50-59 years with acute or convalescent COVID-19.

The chain is built from TRBV19 and TRBJ1-5; TRBD1 aligns across 10 bases. With V trimmed by 4 bases and J by 6 bases, 6 bases remained unmatched. In germline, CDR1 is LNHDA, CDR2 SQIVND (reference sequence). The CDR3 spans 15 residues. The CDR3, as DNA: TGTGCCAGTAGTAGAGACAGGGGGCGGGGTCAGCCCCAGCATTTT. Translating gives CASSRDRGRGQPQHF.

The rearrangement links TRBV6-5 to TRBJ1-4, with a tentative D call TRBD1 (5 bases). The CDR3 extends over 14 amino acids. Germline loops: CDR1 MNHEY, CDR2 SVGAGI. V lost 0 bases to trimming and J lost 4 bases, with 6 bases between them. The CDR3 here is CASSYSQGNEKLFF. The CDR3 DNA reads as TGTGCCAGCAGTTACTCCCAGGGTAATGAAAAACTGTTTTTT.

This clone turned up a few times. The chain employs TRBV28 and TRBJ1-1; D gene unclear. The CDR3 extends over 11 amino acids. V gave up 4 bases and J gave up 10 bases, with 10 bases separating them. Germline lookup yields CDR1 MDHEN and CDR2 SYDVKM. Written as DNA, the CDR3 is TGTGCCAGCAGTTCCCCTACGCGAGCTTTCTTT. Protein: CASSSPTRAFF.

The chain employs TRBV7-3 and TRBJ2-1, with TRBD2 matching 10 bases. From germline, CDR1 is SGHTA and CDR2 FQGTGA. The CDR3 extends over 17 amino acids. V shed 3 bases and J 7 bases; nucleotides not matched to a gene: 12. CDR3 DNA: TGTGCCAGCAGCTTCTCCCCCAGCGGGAGGGGCTTGAATGAGCAGTTCTTC. Encoded protein: CASSFSPSGRGLNEQFF.

This sequence joins TRBV27 and TRBJ1-2, with 7 nucleotides matching TRBD1. The CDR3 has 15 amino acids. V was pared by 7 bases and J by 6 bases, with 14 bases of the junction left unmatched. Looked up from germline, CDR1 is MNHEY and CDR2 is SMNVEV (reference sequence). DNA for the CDR3: TGTGCCAGCACCACTCATGGCTCCGGGACAGATGGCTACACCTTC. Protein product: CASTTHGSGTDGYTF.

The CDR3 sequence: CASSENSYEQYF. The DNA of the CDR3 is TGCGCCAGCAGTGAGAACAGCTACGAGCAGTACTTC. The chain links TRBV10-2 to TRBJ2-7; no reliable D call. V shed 2 bases and J shed 3 bases, with 5 bases lying between them. CDR3 length: 12 residues. Germline loops: CDR1 WSHSY, CDR2 SAAADI.

V is TRBV19 and J is TRBJ2-3; D possibly corresponds to TRBD2 (6 bases). This CDR3 has 15 residues. The germline CDR1 and CDR2 sequences are LNHDA and SQIVND (reference sequence). Between the trimmed V and J ends, which lost 5 bases and 2 bases, there was a span of 14 bases. The CDR3 is CASSSRRGLTDTQYF. In DNA, the CDR3 is TGTGCCAGTAGTTCTCGTCGGGGACTCACAGATACGCAGTATTTT. Full variable domain (missing parts from reference TRBV19 and TRBJ2-3): DGGITQSPKYLFRKEGQNVTLSCEQNLNHDAMYWYRQDPGQGLRLIYYSQIVNDFQKGDIAEGYSVSREKKESFPLTVTSAQKNPTAFYLCASSSRRGLTDTQYFGPGTRLTVL.

The gene calls are TRBV7-9 and TRBJ1-4; 8 bases fit TRBD1. The junction had 6 bases not matched to a gene; V was cut back by 6 bases and J by 3 bases. CDR1 and CDR2 from the germline V gene are SEHNR and FQNEAQ (reference sequence). This CDR3 is built from 15 residues. This chain's CDR3 is CASRPTGAANEKLFF. CDR3 nucleotide sequence: TGTGCCAGCAGACCGACAGGGGCTGCTAATGAAAAACTGTTTTTT.

This chain uses TRBV24-1 with TRBJ2-1, with D possibly matching TRBD2 (6 bases). The CDR3 consists of 16 residues. V shed 1 base and J shed 6 bases, with 15 bases lying between them. Germline CDR1 reads KGHDR; CDR2 reads SFDVKD. The chain's CDR3 is CATSDLRGNSFNEQFF. CDR3 nucleotide sequence: TGTGCCACCAGTGATTTACGCGGGAATTCATTCAATGAGCAGTTCTTC.

V gene TRBV11-3 combines with J gene TRBJ1-1; no clear D gene. Deletions cut 0 bases from V and 4 bases from J, with 9 bases between. Germline V gene sequence: CDR1 SGHNT, CDR2 YENEEA. The CDR3 loop spans 14 amino acids. The CDR3 DNA sequence: TGTGCCAGCAGCTTAGATTCGGGAGGCACTGAAGCTTTCTTT. Protein sequence: CASSLDSGGTEAFF.

This clone turned up a few times. The CDR3 protein is CASSQPGQASYEQYF. CDR3 sequence (DNA): TGTGCCAGTAGTCAACCGGGACAGGCTTCCTACGAGCAGTACTTC. This chain joins TRBV19 and TRBJ2-7; 8 bases map to TRBD1. The ends lost 5 bases at V and 1 base at J; junction bases unmatched: 7. CDR3 length equals 15 residues. Germline V lookup: CDR1 LNHDA, CDR2 SQIVND (reference sequence).

This clone was seen once. The J gene is TRBJ2-3, the V gene TRBV5-1; D may be TRBD2 (5 bases). Germline V gene data show CDR1 as SGHRS and CDR2 as YFSETQ. V lost 4 bases and J lost 0, with 15 bases in between. The CDR3 has 16 residues. The CDR3 nucleotides are TGCGCCAGCAGCATCGGGAACGGATATAGCACAGATACGCAGTATTTT. It is translated as CASSIGNGYSTDTQYF.

This clone was detected once. J is TRBJ2-2 and V is TRBV6-4, with D possibly being TRBD1 (5 bases). The ends were cut back, 0 bases at V and 1 base at J, with 9 bases in the middle. Germline V gives CDR1 MRHNA, CDR2 SNTAGT. The CDR3 contains 16 residues. The CDR3 nucleotides are TGTGCCAGCAGTGACTCTCCCGGACAGAACACCGGGGAGCTGTTTTTT. This gives the protein CASSDSPGQNTGELFF.

This chain uses TRBV11-2 with TRBJ1-4; D not resolved. V shed 2 bases and J shed 7 bases, with 17 bases lying between them. This CDR3 spans 16 amino acids. Germline V gene lookup returns CDR1 SGHAT and CDR2 FQNNGV. The CDR3 loop is CASSLPGGFNSEKLFF. CDR3 bases: TGTGCCAGCAGCTTACCGGGAGGTTTCAATAGTGAAAAACTGTTTTTT.

This clone was counted a single time. This chain uses TRBV6-5 with TRBJ1-2; 7 bases agree with TRBD1. Germline trimming cut 0 bases from V and 4 bases from J; bases unmatched to any gene: 5. The CDR3 length is 15 residues. Germline CDR1 reads MNHEY; CDR2 reads SVGAGI. The CDR3 DNA reads TGTGCCAGCAGTTACTCAAACAGGGGTGGCTATGGCTACACCTTC. This sequence encodes CASSYSNRGGYGYTF.

This sequence joins TRBV18 and TRBJ1-3, with D unclear. Looked up from germline, CDR1 is KGHSH and CDR2 is LQKENI. V shed 4 bases and J shed 0 bases, with 16 bases lying between them. The CDR3 has 17 amino acids. CDR3 DNA: TGTGCCAGCTCACGACCAGGTGGAGGGCCCTCTGGAAACACCATATATTTT. It specifies CASSRPGGGPSGNTIYF.

This clone was seen only a few times. The chain couples TRBV4-1 to TRBJ1-1; D perhaps matches TRBD1 (5 bases). From germline, CDR1 is MGHRA and CDR2 YSYEKL. This CDR3 contains 15 residues. V was trimmed by 1 base and J by 1 base, leaving 10 bases between them. CDR3 DNA: TGCGCCAGCAGCCAAGTTGGGGGGGAGAACACTGAAGCTTTCTTT. This sequence encodes CASSQVGGENTEAFF.

This clone was picked up one time. V and J are TRBV12-5 and TRBJ1-1; D not certain. CDR1 LGHNT and CDR2 FRNRAP come from the germline V gene. V dropped 5 bases and J dropped 1 base, with 8 bases sitting between them. This CDR3 is 13 amino acids long. The chain's CDR3 is CASGDTRNTEAFF. In DNA, the CDR3 is TGTGCTAGTGGTGATACACGGAACACTGAAGCTTTCTTT.